This is a list of T cell receptor beta chains from one sample in a study of OX40 agonist ivuxolimab in advanced cancers. Sequencing was performed with immunoSEQ multiplex PCR; in TCRdb, only in-frame clones are kept and a portion is missing. The repertoire holds about 150,000 clones, just over 90% seen once, with 1.1% in the top ten. Sample: CD4+ or CD8+ T cells sorted from blood, taken in a trial of the OX40 agonist ivuxolimab. The receptors were sampled from an adult with an advanced solid tumor such as melanoma, head and neck, liver or kidney cancer. The CDR3 runs from the conserved cysteine through the conserved F or W. A D gene is named only where the DNA matches it firmly. Only part of the rows carry a size: once, few, many, or a class if the clone is expanded.

>-|TRBV7-9|TRBJ1-4|-
TGTGCCAGCAGCTTAAATGATATGGGGTTTGGGGAAAAACTGTTTTTT
CASSLNDMGFGEKLFF
>-|TRBV19|TRBJ1-5|TRBD1
TGTGCCAGCCTAGACAGGGGGGTTCAGCCCCAGCATTTT
CASLDRGVQPQHF
>-|TRBV4-3|TRBJ2-5|TRBD2
TGCGCCAGCAGCCCTGGACTAGCGGGAGGGCCGGAGGAGACCCAGTACTTC
CASSPGLAGGPEETQYF
>-|TRBV21-1|TRBJ2-5|-
TGTGCCAGCATTCCCAGGACGGCGGGAGCGGCGGAGACCCAGTACTTC
CASIPRTAGAAETQYF
>-|TRBV18|TRBJ1-5|-
TGTGCCAGCTCCTTTGCCCCCCATCTGGTTGGTAGCAATCAGCCCCAGCATTTT
CASSFAPHLVGSNQPQHF
>-|TRBV19|TRBJ1-4|TRBD1
TGTGCCAGTAGCCTGGGACAGGGTGAGGGGGCAAATGAAAAACTGTTTTTT
CASSLGQGEGANEKLFF
>few|TRBV7-7|TRBJ2-7|-
TGTGCTAGCAGCTTCAGTGGATTGGACGAGCAGTACTTC
CASSFSGLDEQYF
>-|TRBV7-9|TRBJ1-1|-
TGTGCCAGCAGCTTAGCCTGGAACACAATTCCTAACACTGAAGCTTTCTTT
CASSLAWNTIPNTEAFF
>-|TRBV28|TRBJ1-1|TRBD1
TGTGCCAGCAGTTTTTTGACCGCAACAGGGGGCGGGGAGAGTGACACTGAAGCTTTCTTT
CASSFLTATGGGESDTEAFF
>-|TRBV5-1|TRBJ2-1|TRBD2
TGCGCCAGCAGTCTAGCGGGAGTTTGGGCGGGCAATGAGCAGTTCTTC
CASSLAGVWAGNEQFF
>-|TRBV28|TRBJ2-1|-
TGTGCCAGCAGTTCTCGCACAGCGGGTCCTAGCTCCTACAATGAGCAGTTCTTC
CASSSRTAGPSSYNEQFF
>-|TRBV27|TRBJ2-7|-
TGCAACCTAAAAGGGACCGAAACCCCCTACGAGCAGTACTTC
CNLKGTETPYEQYF
>-|TRBV27|TRBJ2-6|-
TGTGCCAGCAGTTCACCACAGGGTTTGAGCTCTGGGGCCAACGTCCTGACTTTC
CASSSPQGLSSGANVLTF
>-|TRBV7-2|TRBJ2-2|-
TGTGCCAGCAGTCAGAATAGTGTCGGGGAGCTGTTTTTT
CASSQNSVGELFF
>-|TRBV19|TRBJ1-3|-
TGTGCCAGTAGTATAGATGGTCTCGGCTGGAGCTCTGGAAACACCATATATTTT
CASSIDGLGWSSGNTIYF
>-|TRBV18|TRBJ2-7|TRBD2
TGTGCCAGCTCACTCTATCAAAGCGGGACCTACGAGCAGTACTTC
CASSLYQSGTYEQYF
>-|TRBV5-4|TRBJ1-2|-
TGTGCCAGCAGCTTGGGACGGACATCCTATGGCTACACCTTC
CASSLGRTSYGYTF
>once|TRBV19|TRBJ2-7|TRBD1
TGTGCCAGTAGACCCACAGGGGGATATTACGAGCAGTACTTC
CASRPTGGYYEQYF
>few|TRBV5-1|TRBJ2-1|-
TGCGCCAGCAGCGTGGAGGGGGATTCCTACAATGAGCAGTTCTTC
CASSVEGDSYNEQFF
>-|TRBV15|TRBJ2-5|TRBD1
TGTGCCACCAACAACCCGAAGACAGGGAGTCAAGAGACCCAGTACTTC
CATNNPKTGSQETQYF
>-|TRBV7-2|TRBJ2-7|TRBD2
TGTGCCAGCAGCGCCCTAGCGGGAGGTGTCGAGCAGTACTTC
CASSALAGGVEQYF
>-|TRBV7-9|TRBJ1-5|-
TGTGCCAGCAGCTCAGGTGGGGATCAGCCCCAGCATTTT
CASSSGGDQPQHF
>-|TRBV10-3|TRBJ2-5|-
TGTGCCACCCGGCCGGGGCCCAGCGGGTTAGAGACCCAGTACTTC
CATRPGPSGLETQYF
>-|TRBV18|TRBJ1-1|-
TGTGCCAGCTCACCGATGGCGGATTTGAACACTGAAGCTTTCTTT
CASSPMADLNTEAFF
>-|TRBV9|TRBJ2-2|TRBD1
TGTGCCAGCAGCTATTCCGGGACAGCGAACACCGGGGAGCTGTTTTTT
CASSYSGTANTGELFF
>-|TRBV7-3|TRBJ2-1|TRBD2
TGTGCCAGCAGCTTAATTAGCGGGAGGGCCTACAATGAGCAGTTCTTC
CASSLISGRAYNEQFF
>-|TRBV4-1|TRBJ2-7|-
TGCGCCAGCAGCCAAAAGCGCCGTGACCCCGAGCAGTACTTC
CASSQKRRDPEQYF
>-|TRBV20-1|TRBJ1-1|-
TGCAGTGCTCCTATGAACACTGAAGCTTTCTTT
CSAPMNTEAFF
>-|TRBV19|TRBJ1-2|-
TGTGCCAGTAACAGTGAAAGAACGGTTGGCTACACCTTC
CASNSERTVGYTF
>-|TRBV18|TRBJ2-7|TRBD2
TGTGCCAGCTCACCACCTCAGCGGGGGACCTACGAGCAGTACTTC
CASSPPQRGTYEQYF
>once|TRBV5-4|TRBJ2-7|TRBD1
TGTGCCAGCAGCGGATCGGGACAGGGGGTCAGCTCCTACGAGCAGTACTTC
CASSGSGQGVSSYEQYF
>-|TRBV7-8|TRBJ2-5|-
TGTGCCAGCAGCTTAGGTGGCGGACTCCAAGAGACCCAGTACTTC
CASSLGGGLQETQYF
>once|TRBV7-9|TRBJ2-5|-
TGTGCCAGCAGTTCCGGGGCTCTAGGAAGAGAGACCCAGTACTTC
CASSSGALGRETQYF
>-|TRBV2|TRBJ1-5|TRBD1
TGTGCCAGCAACCCAGGGACAGGGTATCAGCCCCAGCATTTT
CASNPGTGYQPQHF
>-|TRBV18|TRBJ2-5|-
TGTGCCAGCTCTCCGACAGGCAAAGAGACCCAGTACTTC
CASSPTGKETQYF
>once|TRBV7-8|TRBJ2-1|TRBD2
TGTGCCAGCAGCCCCGCTTCCGTAGCGGGAGTGTACAATGAGCAGTTCTTC
CASSPASVAGVYNEQFF
>-|TRBV30|TRBJ1-1|-
TGTGCCTGGAGTGTTGCTGCCCGCGCTTTCTTT
CAWSVAARAFF
>-|TRBV28|TRBJ1-5|TRBD1
TGTGCCAGCAGTTTAGCCGGGACAGGGCAAAATCAGCCCCAGCATTTT
CASSLAGTGQNQPQHF
>-|TRBV27|TRBJ2-4|TRBD1
TGTGCCAGCAGTCTCGGTCGGACAGGCTCAAACATTCAGTACTTC
CASSLGRTGSNIQYF
>-|TRBV6-1|TRBJ1-5|TRBD1
TGTGCCAGCAGTGAACAGGGGGTAGATCAGCCCCAGCATTTT
CASSEQGVDQPQHF
>-|TRBV15|TRBJ2-5|-
TGTGCCACCAGCAGAGATGTGTCCCTGGTTGGAGAGACCCAGTACTTC
CATSRDVSLVGETQYF
>-|TRBV21-1|TRBJ2-7|-
TGTGCCAGCCCAAGGCCCCTCACAGCTTCTCGCTACGAGCAGTACTTC
CASPRPLTASRYEQYF
>few|TRBV28|TRBJ1-1|-
TGTGCCAGCGGTAGGACTGAAGCTTTCTTT
CASGRTEAFF
>-|TRBV6-1|TRBJ2-2|-
TGTGCCAGCAGTGAAGCCCGGGGACCTGGATCCGGGGAGCTGTTTTTT
CASSEARGPGSGELFF
>-|TRBV4-1|TRBJ2-1|-
TGCGCCAGCAGCCAAGGCGAGGGGCGAAACAATGAGCAGTTCTTC
CASSQGEGRNNEQFF
>-|TRBV5-8|TRBJ2-4|TRBD2
TGTGCCAGCAGCTACCTGGGACTAGCGGGAGGGCTTGTCAAAAACATTCAGTACTTC
CASSYLGLAGGLVKNIQYF
>once|TRBV7-9|TRBJ2-7|TRBD1
TGTGCCAGCAGCTTAATCAGGGGGCGATACGAGCAGTACTTC
CASSLIRGRYEQYF
>few|TRBV9|TRBJ1-3|-
TGTGCCAGCAGCGTAGAGACAGGAGGAAACACCATATATTTT
CASSVETGGNTIYF
>-|TRBV4-2|TRBJ2-2|-
TGTGCCAGCAGCCATGAGACCGGGGAGCTGTTTTTT
CASSHETGELFF
>-|TRBV18|TRBJ2-5|TRBD2
TGTGCCAGCTCACCACAAAGACTAGCGGGAGGGCCGTACCAAGAGACCCAGTACTTC
CASSPQRLAGGPYQETQYF
>-|TRBV11-3|TRBJ1-4|-
TGTGCCAGCAGCTTAGAGGACCGAGTTTCAACTAATGAAAAACTGTTTTTT
CASSLEDRVSTNEKLFF
>-|TRBV7-2|TRBJ2-5|-
TGTGCCAGCAGCGACCGCAGGGGAGAGACCCAGTACTTC
CASSDRRGETQYF
>-|TRBV2|TRBJ2-1|TRBD2
TGTGCCAGCAGTGAAGGCGGGACTAGCACAAGTGAGCAGTTCTTC
CASSEGGTSTSEQFF
>-|TRBV10-3|TRBJ1-1|-
TGTGCCATCAGTGGGGGGGGGATGACTGAAGCTTTCTTT
CAISGGGMTEAFF
>once|TRBV28|TRBJ1-5|-
TGTGCCAGCAGTTTGCCCCCCGAATGGTCCCAGCATTTT
CASSLPPEWSQHF
>-|TRBV2|TRBJ1-2|TRBD1
TGTGCCAGCAGTGTACGACAGGGGGCGGACTATGGCTACACCTTC
CASSVRQGADYGYTF
>-|TRBV5-1|TRBJ1-5|TRBD1
TGCGCCAGCAGCCCTGGACAGGGCAATCAGCCCCAGCATTTT
CASSPGQGNQPQHF